The sequence of this T cell receptor beta chain was determined in a study of blood T cell repertoires in COVID-19 (dated by TCRdb to between 2020 and 2021). The study in broad terms: The collaborator samples originated in the United States, Italy and Spain and spanned the acute and convalescent phases of COVID-19. The material from the prospective study consisted of cDNA or gDNA derived from T cells, B-cell-depleted T cells, or PBMCs. Subjects who had been exposed to COVID-19, were actively infected with it, or had recovered from it provided the deeply sampled blood TCRbeta repertoires that made up the dataset. A freely available public database, intended as a resource for researchers studying the immune response to SARS-CoV-2, is where the repertoires were released. Samples were obtained from the ongoing ImmuneRACE study (first 160 participants) and from roughly 1,300 subjects provided by 6 global collaborators. A de-identified subject ID, COVID-19 status, age in years and sex were almost always included in the sample metadata. HLA class I and class II types, where available, came from metadata supplied by the sample provider rather than from assay-based typing.

With regard to this clone: The antigen it recognizes is unknown. No qualities accompany the bases; no much larger clone lies one base away.

TCRbeta CDR3 regions were amplified from genomic DNA using the immunoSEQ Assay, a bias-controlled multiplex PCR. As for the original processing: Within the assay, amplification of reference gene primers was used to estimate how many nucleated cells each sample contained. To quantify the absolute abundance of each unique TCRbeta CDR3 rearrangement, sequence reads were collapsed and filtered. For each sample, productive Simpson clonality was calculated as the square root of Simpson's diversity index over productive rearrangements. TCRdb provides this immuneACCESS table in a form limited to in-frame rearrangements. Some clones are lacking; in checked studies, under half of them reflect an unresolved V gene, and why the rest are absent is not known. For V, J and clone size, that table is used; D and trimming come from the DNA. The sample table shows more than 60,000 clones, and around 90% are seen once. The ten largest clonotypes hold 6.9% of the sample.

The collaborating institutions used their own protocols to collect whole blood in K2EDTA tubes. For TCRbeta analysis, collaborator samples were shipped as frozen whole blood, as isolated PBMCs, or as DNA extracted from either sample type. Overall study results and their limits: The amount of clinical and demographic metadata varied by source and participant and was provided uncurated.

For CDR1 and CDR2, the germline V gene (reference sequence) lists MNHEY and SMNVEV. The germline V end is reduced by 0 bases and the J end by 5 bases; junction bases left unmatched: 9. Measured from the cysteine to the phenylalanine, the CDR3 is 16 residues long. Here the CDR3 DNA is all that survives: 48 bases in frame from base 1. The clonotype comes from a human donor in a cohort sampled during active COVID-19. Sequenced input: peripheral blood. The chain employs TRBV27 and TRBJ2-5; 7 of the junction bases match TRBD2. The nucleotide sequence is TGTGCCAGCAGTTTATCGGGGGGGAGGGCCTGGGAGACCCAGTACTTC. Translation gives CASSLSGGRAWETQYF.